This T cell receptor beta chain was observed in a study of beta chain features in type 1 diabetes. Study in general: Summed over all samples, the examined sorted cells came to 100 million to 130 million.

Points from the study as a whole: When VDJ junctions were examined, type 1 diabetes patients showed fewer insertions and more deletions. Small HLA sub-analyses could not settle whether HLA shapes TCRB rearrangement. TCRB repertoires of naive, central memory and Treg cells appeared more similar among patients than among healthy donors.

Expressed TCRB transcripts were sequenced, since all the RNA that had been isolated was reverse transcribed. Sequenced by immunoSEQ multiplex PCR; TCRdb stores in-frame clones only, minus some. The data hold roughly 400,000 clones, with approximately 15% observed a single time. Notes on this clone: The antigen is not known.

Trimming removed 0 bases from V and 7 bases from J; junction bases left unmatched: 9. CDR3 length: 16 amino acids. Germline values: CDR1 SGDLS, CDR2 YYNGEE. The sample comprised naive CD4+ T cells from blood. The gene calls are TRBV9 and TRBJ2-5; 10 bases match TRBD1. The receptor's source is a man aged 30-40 years in good health. This chain's CDR3 is CASSVAGQGDLGTQYF. The CDR3 region has the DNA TGTGCCAGCAGCGTAGCCGGACAGGGGGATTTAGGGACCCAGTACTTC.